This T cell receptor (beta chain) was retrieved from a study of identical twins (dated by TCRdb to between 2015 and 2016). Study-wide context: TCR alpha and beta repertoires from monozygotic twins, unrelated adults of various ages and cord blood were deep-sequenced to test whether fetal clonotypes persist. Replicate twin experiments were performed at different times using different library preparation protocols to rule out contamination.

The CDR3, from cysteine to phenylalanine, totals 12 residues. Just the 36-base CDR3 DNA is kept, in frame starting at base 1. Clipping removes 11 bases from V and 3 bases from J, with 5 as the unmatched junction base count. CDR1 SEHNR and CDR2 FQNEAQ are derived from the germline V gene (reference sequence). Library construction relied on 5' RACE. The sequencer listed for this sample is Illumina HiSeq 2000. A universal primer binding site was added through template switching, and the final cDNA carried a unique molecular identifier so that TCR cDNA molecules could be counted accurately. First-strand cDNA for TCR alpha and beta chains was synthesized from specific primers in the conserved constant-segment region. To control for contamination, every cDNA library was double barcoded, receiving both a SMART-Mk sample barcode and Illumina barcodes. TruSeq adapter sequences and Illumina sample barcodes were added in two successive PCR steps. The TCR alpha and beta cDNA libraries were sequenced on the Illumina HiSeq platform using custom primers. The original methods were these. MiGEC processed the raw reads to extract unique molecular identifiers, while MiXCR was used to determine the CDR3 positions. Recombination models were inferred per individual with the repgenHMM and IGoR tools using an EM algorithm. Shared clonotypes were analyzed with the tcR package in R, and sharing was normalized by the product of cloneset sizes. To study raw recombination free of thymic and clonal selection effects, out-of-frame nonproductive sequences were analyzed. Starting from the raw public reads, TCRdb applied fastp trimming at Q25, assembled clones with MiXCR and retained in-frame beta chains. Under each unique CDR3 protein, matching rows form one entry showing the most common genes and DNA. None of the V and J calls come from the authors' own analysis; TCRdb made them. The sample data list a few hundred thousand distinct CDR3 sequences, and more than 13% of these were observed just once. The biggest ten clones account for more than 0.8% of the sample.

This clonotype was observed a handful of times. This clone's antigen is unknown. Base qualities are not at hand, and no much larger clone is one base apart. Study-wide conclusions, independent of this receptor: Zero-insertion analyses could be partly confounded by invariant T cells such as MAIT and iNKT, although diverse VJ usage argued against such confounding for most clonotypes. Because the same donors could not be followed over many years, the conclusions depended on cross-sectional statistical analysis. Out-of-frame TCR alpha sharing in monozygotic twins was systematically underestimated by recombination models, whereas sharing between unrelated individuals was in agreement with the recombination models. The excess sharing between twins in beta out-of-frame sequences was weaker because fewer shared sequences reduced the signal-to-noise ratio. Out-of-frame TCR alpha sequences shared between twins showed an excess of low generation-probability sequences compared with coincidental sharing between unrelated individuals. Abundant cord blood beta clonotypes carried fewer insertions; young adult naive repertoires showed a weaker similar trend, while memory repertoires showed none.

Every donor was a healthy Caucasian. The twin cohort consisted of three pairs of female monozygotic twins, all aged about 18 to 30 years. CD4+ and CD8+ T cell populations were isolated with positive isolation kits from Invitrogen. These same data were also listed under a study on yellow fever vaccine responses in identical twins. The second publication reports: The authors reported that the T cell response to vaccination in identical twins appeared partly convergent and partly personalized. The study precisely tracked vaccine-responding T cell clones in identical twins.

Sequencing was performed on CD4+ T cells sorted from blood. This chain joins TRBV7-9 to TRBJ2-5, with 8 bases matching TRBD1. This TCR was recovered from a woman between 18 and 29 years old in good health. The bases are TGTGCCTGCCCGGACAGGGAAGAGACCCAGTACTTC. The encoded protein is CACPDREETQYF.